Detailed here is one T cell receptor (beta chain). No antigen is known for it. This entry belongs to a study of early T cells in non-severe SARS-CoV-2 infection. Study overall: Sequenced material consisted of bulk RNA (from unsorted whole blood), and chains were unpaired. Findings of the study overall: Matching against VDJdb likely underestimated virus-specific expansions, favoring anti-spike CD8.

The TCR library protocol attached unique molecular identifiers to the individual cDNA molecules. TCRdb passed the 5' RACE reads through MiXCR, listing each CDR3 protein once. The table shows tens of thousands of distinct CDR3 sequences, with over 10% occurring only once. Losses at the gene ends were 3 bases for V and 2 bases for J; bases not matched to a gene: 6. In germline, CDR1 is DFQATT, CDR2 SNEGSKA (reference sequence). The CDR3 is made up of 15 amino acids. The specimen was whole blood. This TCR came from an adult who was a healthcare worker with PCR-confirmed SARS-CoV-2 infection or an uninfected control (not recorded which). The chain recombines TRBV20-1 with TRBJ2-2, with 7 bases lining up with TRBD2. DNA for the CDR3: TGCAGTGCTAGGGGAGGGAGTCTCAACACCGGGGAGCTGTTTTTT. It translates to CSARGGSLNTGELFF.